This TCR beta chain derives from a study of OX40 agonist ivuxolimab in advanced cancers. Study conclusions and caveats: Some of the nonresponding patients also showed low levels of normalized T-cell clonal expansion.

This clone appeared once. Its specificity is unknown. Measured with immunoSEQ multiplex PCR; TCRdb has only the in-frame clones, and not every one. The table lists approximately 81,000 clones, more than 75% of them singletons. The source material was CD4+ or CD8+ T cells sorted from blood, sampled in a trial of the OX40 agonist ivuxolimab. The receptor was isolated from an adult with an advanced solid tumor such as melanoma, head and neck, liver or kidney cancer.

The CDR3 DNA follows: TGTGCCAGCAGTGAGGGACAGGGTAATTCACCCCTCCACTTT. Encoded protein: CASSEGQGNSPLHF. V gene TRBV6-1 combines with J gene TRBJ1-6; 9 bases are shared with TRBD1. CDR1 and CDR2 (germline): MNHNS, SASEGT. This CDR3 contains 14 residues. With 3 bases clipped from V and 6 bases from J, the junction kept 0 bases outside the gene matches.